This T cell receptor beta chain was found in a study of cytomegalovirus exposure and HLA in healthy donors. Study observations and caveats: Reportedly, diagnosis of cytomegalovirus status by the classifier showed high specificity and sensitivity. Productive rates of about 87% or about 30% were seen for most TCR beta V segments in an earlier analysis. The study had only CMV serostatus as immune exposure information. As a later analysis revealed, most CMV-associated TCR beta chains appeared HLA-restricted.

This clone showed up just a few times. The antigen remains undetermined. Primers included in the PCR were 60 Vbeta and 13 Jbeta primers. Using immunoSEQ multiplex PCR, the repertoire was profiled, and TCRdb retains in-frame clones only, with some absent. The data contain about 40,000 clones, 60% to 75% of them singletons. The CDR3 is 17 residues long. V was clipped by 0 bases and J by 0 bases, with 12 bases between them. CDR1 and CDR2 from the germline V gene are SGHAT and FQNNGV. The chain employs TRBV11-2 and TRBJ1-3, with D perhaps TRBD1 (5 bases). Sequenced sample: PBMCs. The TCR sequence derives from a man aged 35-49 years in good health and CMV-seronegative. As DNA, the CDR3 is TGTGCCAGCAGCTTAGAAGGGCGGGGCGCCTCTGGAAACACCATATATTTT. The encoded protein is CASSLEGRGASGNTIYF.